These T cell receptor beta chains were read from a single sample in a study of cytomegalovirus exposure and HLA in healthy donors. Clones were sequenced by immunoSEQ multiplex PCR, and TCRdb holds only the in-frame ones, with some missing. The sample includes tens of thousands of clones, 86% of them seen just once. The specimen was PBMCs. The origin of the receptors is a man aged 30 to 39 in good health and CMV-seropositive. The CDR3 runs from the conserved cysteine through the conserved F or W. The D gene is left open where the match is weak. Some rows have no size entry. The others give once, few or many, or a class for an expanded clone.

clone size: NA
J gene: TRBJ2-2
V gene: TRBV7-3
D gene: NA
CDR3 protein: CASSNRQRNTGELFF
CDR3 DNA: TGTGCCAGCAGCAACCGACAGAGGAACACCGGGGAGCTGTTTTTT

clone size: NA
J gene: TRBJ1-2
V gene: TRBV14
D gene: TRBD1
CDR3 protein: CASSQDGQGARYGYTF
CDR3 DNA: TGTGCCAGCAGCCAAGACGGACAGGGGGCGCGTTATGGCTACACCTTC

clone size: NA
J gene: TRBJ2-1
V gene: TRBV5-4
D gene: NA
CDR3 protein: CASSLGLVRNEQFF
CDR3 DNA: TGTGCCAGCAGCTTGGGACTAGTTAGAAATGAGCAGTTCTTC

clone size: NA
J gene: TRBJ1-4
V gene: TRBV7-9
D gene: NA
CDR3 protein: CASSLKQRNEKLFF
CDR3 DNA: TGTGCCAGCAGCTTAAAACAGAGAAATGAAAAACTGTTTTTT

clone size: NA
J gene: TRBJ2-3
V gene: TRBV4-2
D gene: NA
CDR3 protein: CASSRATDTQYF
CDR3 DNA: TGTGCCAGCAGCCGGGCCACAGATACGCAGTATTTT

clone size: NA
J gene: TRBJ2-1
V gene: TRBV6-1
D gene: TRBD2
CDR3 protein: CASSEGTSGTIYNEQFF
CDR3 DNA: TGTGCCAGCAGTGAAGGGACTAGCGGGACCATCTACAATGAGCAGTTCTTC

clone size: NA
J gene: TRBJ2-1
V gene: TRBV2
D gene: NA
CDR3 protein: CASIGLAGHEQFF
CDR3 DNA: TGTGCCAGCATTGGGCTAGCCGGACATGAGCAGTTCTTC

clone size: NA
J gene: TRBJ1-1
V gene: TRBV4-1
D gene: NA
CDR3 protein: CASSGQGNTEAFF
CDR3 DNA: TGCGCCAGCAGCGGGCAGGGGAACACTGAAGCTTTCTTT

clone size: NA
J gene: TRBJ2-5
V gene: TRBV21-1
D gene: NA
CDR3 protein: CASSKVKVPTGSYQETQYF
CDR3 DNA: TGTGCCAGCAGCAAAGTTAAGGTCCCGACAGGGTCGTACCAAGAGACCCAGTACTTC

clone size: NA
J gene: TRBJ2-2
V gene: TRBV7-9
D gene: NA
CDR3 protein: CASSAGQTNTGELFF
CDR3 DNA: TGTGCCAGCAGCGCTGGACAGACGAACACCGGGGAGCTGTTTTTT

clone size: NA
J gene: TRBJ2-5
V gene: TRBV19
D gene: TRBD1
CDR3 protein: CASGTGVRQETQYF
CDR3 DNA: TGTGCCAGTGGAACAGGGGTTAGGCAAGAGACCCAGTACTTC

clone size: NA
J gene: TRBJ1-2
V gene: TRBV13
D gene: TRBD1
CDR3 protein: CASSSGTGLGYTF
CDR3 DNA: TGTGCCAGCAGCTCCGGGACAGGGCTTGGCTACACCTTC

clone size: NA
J gene: TRBJ2-1
V gene: TRBV5-1
D gene: NA
CDR3 protein: CASSSDGGYNEQFF
CDR3 DNA: TGCGCCAGCAGCTCGGACGGGGGCTACAATGAGCAGTTCTTC

clone size: NA
J gene: TRBJ2-6
V gene: TRBV2
D gene: TRBD2
CDR3 protein: CASRRGGSGANVLTF
CDR3 DNA: TGTGCCAGCAGGCGGGGGGGCTCTGGGGCCAACGTCCTGACTTTC

clone size: NA
J gene: TRBJ1-2
V gene: TRBV7-9
D gene: TRBD1
CDR3 protein: CASSQLRDSATHGYTF
CDR3 DNA: TGTGCCAGCAGCCAACTTAGGGACAGTGCTACTCATGGCTACACCTTC

clone size: once
J gene: TRBJ1-1
V gene: TRBV6-1
D gene: NA
CDR3 protein: CASSVHYTEAFF
CDR3 DNA: TGTGCCAGCAGTGTTCATTACACTGAAGCTTTCTTT

clone size: NA
J gene: TRBJ2-1
V gene: TRBV4-1
D gene: TRBD1
CDR3 protein: CASSQDDRERMAHNEQFF
CDR3 DNA: TGCGCCAGCAGCCAAGATGACAGGGAGAGGATGGCACACAATGAGCAGTTCTTC

clone size: NA
J gene: TRBJ2-1
V gene: TRBV7-8
D gene: NA
CDR3 protein: CASSSPGGGGEQFF
CDR3 DNA: TGTGCCAGCAGCTCGCCGGGGGGCGGCGGTGAGCAGTTCTTC

clone size: NA
J gene: TRBJ2-7
V gene: TRBV27
D gene: NA
CDR3 protein: CSSQGLTYEQYF
CDR3 DNA: TGTAGCTCCCAGGGGCTCACCTACGAGCAGTACTTC

clone size: NA
J gene: TRBJ1-1
V gene: TRBV4-1
D gene: NA
CDR3 protein: CASSQRGGQGPLNTEAFF
CDR3 DNA: TGCGCCAGCAGCCAGAGGGGAGGGCAGGGCCCCCTGAACACTGAAGCTTTCTTT

clone size: NA
J gene: TRBJ2-1
V gene: TRBV6-1
D gene: NA
CDR3 protein: CASSSRMAQNNEQFF
CDR3 DNA: TGTGCCAGCAGCTCCCGAATGGCCCAAAACAATGAGCAGTTCTTC

clone size: NA
J gene: TRBJ2-4
V gene: TRBV7-9
D gene: NA
CDR3 protein: CASTPSPEGAMHF
CDR3 DNA: TGTGCCAGCACCCCGTCCCCGGAGGGAGCCATGCACTTC

clone size: NA
J gene: TRBJ2-7
V gene: TRBV6-5
D gene: TRBD2
CDR3 protein: CASSRTEAGSYEQYF
CDR3 DNA: TGTGCCAGCAGCCGTACAGAAGCGGGGTCCTACGAGCAGTACTTC

clone size: NA
J gene: TRBJ1-1
V gene: TRBV7-9
D gene: TRBD1
CDR3 protein: CASRFTGENTEAFF
CDR3 DNA: TGTGCCAGCAGATTCACAGGGGAGAACACTGAAGCTTTCTTT

clone size: NA
J gene: TRBJ2-1
V gene: TRBV28
D gene: NA
CDR3 protein: CASSFSIREQFF
CDR3 DNA: TGTGCCAGCAGTTTTTCTATTCGTGAGCAGTTCTTC

clone size: NA
J gene: TRBJ2-7
V gene: TRBV4-2
D gene: TRBD2
CDR3 protein: CASSANGGGTSDHEQYF
CDR3 DNA: TGTGCCAGCAGTGCCAACGGTGGAGGGACTAGCGACCACGAGCAGTACTTC

clone size: NA
J gene: TRBJ2-5
V gene: TRBV11-2
D gene: NA
CDR3 protein: CASSPEGWGETQYF
CDR3 DNA: TGTGCCAGCAGCCCGGAGGGCTGGGGGGAGACCCAGTACTTC

clone size: NA
J gene: TRBJ1-4
V gene: TRBV2
D gene: NA
CDR3 protein: CASSGEGYVANEKLFF
CDR3 DNA: TGTGCCAGCAGTGGGGAGGGTTACGTAGCTAATGAAAAACTGTTTTTT

clone size: NA
J gene: TRBJ2-7
V gene: TRBV9
D gene: NA
CDR3 protein: CASSVGGQPYEQYF
CDR3 DNA: TGTGCCAGCAGCGTAGGCGGACAGCCCTACGAGCAGTACTTC

clone size: NA
J gene: TRBJ2-1
V gene: TRBV15
D gene: TRBD2
CDR3 protein: CATSRKREGYNEQFF
CDR3 DNA: TGTGCCACCAGCAGGAAGCGGGAGGGTTACAATGAGCAGTTCTTC

clone size: once
J gene: TRBJ2-7
V gene: TRBV5-1
D gene: NA
CDR3 protein: CASSSGTQSAGYEQYF
CDR3 DNA: TGCGCCAGCAGCTCCGGGACACAGTCGGCCGGCTACGAGCAGTACTTC

clone size: NA
J gene: TRBJ2-1
V gene: TRBV19
D gene: NA
CDR3 protein: CASSRSTYNEQFF
CDR3 DNA: TGTGCCAGTAGTAGGAGCACCTACAATGAGCAGTTCTTC

clone size: NA
J gene: TRBJ1-4
V gene: TRBV5-6
D gene: NA
CDR3 protein: CASSLFGRMTANEKLFF
CDR3 DNA: TGTGCCAGCAGCTTATTCGGCAGGATGACGGCTAATGAAAAACTGTTTTTT

clone size: NA
J gene: TRBJ2-5
V gene: TRBV29-1
D gene: TRBD1
CDR3 protein: CSIPGQRSQETQYF
CDR3 DNA: TGCAGCATTCCGGGACAGCGATCCCAGGAGACCCAGTACTTC

clone size: NA
J gene: TRBJ2-2
V gene: TRBV4-2
D gene: TRBD2
CDR3 protein: CASSQDLGPSGRGELFF
CDR3 DNA: TGTGCCAGCAGCCAAGATCTTGGGCCTAGCGGGAGAGGGGAGCTGTTTTTT

clone size: NA
J gene: TRBJ1-4
V gene: TRBV28
D gene: TRBD1
CDR3 protein: CASSPGTAFNEKLFF
CDR3 DNA: TGTGCCAGCAGTCCCGGGACAGCTTTTAATGAAAAACTGTTTTTT

clone size: NA
J gene: TRBJ1-5
V gene: TRBV7-6
D gene: NA
CDR3 protein: CASSLGLAGVNQPQHF
CDR3 DNA: TGTGCCAGCAGCTTAGGGTTGGCAGGGGTAAATCAGCCCCAGCATTTT

clone size: NA
J gene: TRBJ2-1
V gene: TRBV6-5
D gene: TRBD2
CDR3 protein: CASSQGLAGVDEQFF
CDR3 DNA: TGTGCCAGCAGTCAGGGACTAGCGGGAGTCGATGAGCAGTTCTTC

clone size: NA
J gene: TRBJ2-6
V gene: TRBV25-1
D gene: NA
CDR3 protein: CASSDGWSGANVLTF
CDR3 DNA: TGTGCCAGCAGTGACGGTTGGTCTGGGGCCAACGTCCTGACTTTC

clone size: NA
J gene: TRBJ2-7
V gene: TRBV6-5
D gene: TRBD2
CDR3 protein: CASSPHSGRSYEQYF
CDR3 DNA: TGTGCCAGCAGTCCCCATAGCGGGAGATCGTACGAGCAGTACTTC

clone size: NA
J gene: TRBJ1-1
V gene: TRBV7-9
D gene: NA
CDR3 protein: CASSPRTAMNTEAFF
CDR3 DNA: TGTGCCAGCAGCCCTCGGACAGCCATGAACACTGAAGCTTTCTTT

clone size: once
J gene: TRBJ2-1
V gene: TRBV5-1
D gene: TRBD2
CDR3 protein: CASSLNSGTYNEQFF
CDR3 DNA: TGCGCCAGCAGCTTGAATAGCGGGACTTACAATGAGCAGTTCTTC

clone size: NA
J gene: TRBJ2-1
V gene: TRBV4-1
D gene: NA
CDR3 protein: CASSQPRDYNEQFF
CDR3 DNA: TGCGCCAGCAGCCAACCCCGGGACTACAATGAGCAGTTCTTC

clone size: NA
J gene: TRBJ2-7
V gene: TRBV9
D gene: TRBD2
CDR3 protein: CASSVGLAVTYEQYF
CDR3 DNA: TGTGCCAGCAGCGTAGGACTAGCGGTCACCTACGAGCAGTACTTC

clone size: NA
J gene: TRBJ2-1
V gene: TRBV6-1
D gene: TRBD1
CDR3 protein: CASAAGQGARNEQFF
CDR3 DNA: TGTGCCAGCGCGGCGGGACAGGGGGCTCGGAATGAGCAGTTCTTC

clone size: NA
J gene: TRBJ2-2
V gene: TRBV28
D gene: TRBD2
CDR3 protein: CASSAGTSGVTTGELFF
CDR3 DNA: TGTGCCAGCAGTGCCGGGACTAGCGGCGTTACCACCGGGGAGCTGTTTTTT

clone size: NA
J gene: TRBJ1-4
V gene: TRBV18
D gene: NA
CDR3 protein: CASSLRRLGAGTNEKLFF
CDR3 DNA: TGTGCCAGCTCACTGCGGAGGCTGGGTGCGGGCACTAATGAAAAACTGTTTTTT

clone size: NA
J gene: TRBJ2-7
V gene: TRBV10-3
D gene: TRBD2
CDR3 protein: CAISAGLAGYEQYF
CDR3 DNA: TGTGCCATCAGTGCGGGACTAGCGGGCTACGAGCAGTACTTC

clone size: NA
J gene: TRBJ2-2
V gene: TRBV6-5
D gene: NA
CDR3 protein: CASSYTTRGELFF
CDR3 DNA: TGTGCCAGCAGTTACACAACGAGGGGGGAGCTGTTTTTT